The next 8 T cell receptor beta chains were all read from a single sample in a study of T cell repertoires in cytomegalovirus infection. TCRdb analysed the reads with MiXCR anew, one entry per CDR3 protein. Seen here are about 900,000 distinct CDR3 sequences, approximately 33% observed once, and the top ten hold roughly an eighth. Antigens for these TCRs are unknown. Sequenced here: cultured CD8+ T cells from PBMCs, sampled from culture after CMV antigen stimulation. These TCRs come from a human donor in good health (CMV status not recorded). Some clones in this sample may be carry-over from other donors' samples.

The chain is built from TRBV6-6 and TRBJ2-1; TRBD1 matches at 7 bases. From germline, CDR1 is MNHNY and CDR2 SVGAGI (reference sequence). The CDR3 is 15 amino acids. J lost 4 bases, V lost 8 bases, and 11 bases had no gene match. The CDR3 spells CASRKLRTGYNEQFF. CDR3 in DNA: TGTGCCAGCCGGAAGCTACGGACAGGATACAATGAGCAGTTCTTC.

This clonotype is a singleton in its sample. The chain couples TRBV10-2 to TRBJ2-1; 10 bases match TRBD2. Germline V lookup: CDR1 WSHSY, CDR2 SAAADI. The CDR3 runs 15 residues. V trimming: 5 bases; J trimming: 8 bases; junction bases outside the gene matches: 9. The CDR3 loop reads CASSISGGAAHEQFF. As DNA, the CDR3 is TGCGCCAGCAGTATCAGCGGGGGGGCTGCCCATGAGCAGTTCTTC.

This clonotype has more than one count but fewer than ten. CDR3 nucleotide sequence: TGTGCCAGCACCCTGCCCGGGAATGAGCAGTTCTTC. This translates into CASTLPGNEQFF. The chain recombines TRBV28 with TRBJ2-1; D remains ambiguous. This CDR3 comprises 12 residues. V was shortened by 7 bases and J by 7 bases, with 11 bases between the two germline ends. The germline V gene encodes CDR1 MDHEN and CDR2 SYDVKM.

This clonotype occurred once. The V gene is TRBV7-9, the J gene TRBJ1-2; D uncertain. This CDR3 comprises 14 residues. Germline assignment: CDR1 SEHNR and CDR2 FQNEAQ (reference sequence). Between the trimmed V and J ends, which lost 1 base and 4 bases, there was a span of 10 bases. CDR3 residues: CASSLVPESYGYTF. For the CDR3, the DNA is TGTGCCAGCAGCTTAGTCCCAGAATCCTATGGCTACACCTTC.

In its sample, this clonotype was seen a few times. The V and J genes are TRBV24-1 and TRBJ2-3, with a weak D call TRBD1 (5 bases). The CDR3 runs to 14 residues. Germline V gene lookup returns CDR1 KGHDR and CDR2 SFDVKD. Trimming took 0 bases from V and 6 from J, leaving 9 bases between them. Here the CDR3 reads CATSDLQGMDTQYF. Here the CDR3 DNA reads TGTGCCACCAGTGATTTGCAGGGAATGGATACGCAGTATTTT.

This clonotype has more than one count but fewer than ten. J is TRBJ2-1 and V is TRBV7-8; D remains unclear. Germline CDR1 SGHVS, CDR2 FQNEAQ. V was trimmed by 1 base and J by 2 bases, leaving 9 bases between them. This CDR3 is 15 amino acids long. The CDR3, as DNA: TGTGCCAGCAGCTTAGGGCACCTCACCTACAATGAGCAGTTCTTC. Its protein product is CASSLGHLTYNEQFF.

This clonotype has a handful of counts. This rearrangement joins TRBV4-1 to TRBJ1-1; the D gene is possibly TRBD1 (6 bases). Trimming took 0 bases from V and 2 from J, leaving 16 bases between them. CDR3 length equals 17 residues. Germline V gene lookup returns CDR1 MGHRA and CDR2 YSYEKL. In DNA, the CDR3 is TGCGCCAGCAGCCAAGAGATCCAGGACAGTTCCAACACTGAAGCTTTCTTT. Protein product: CASSQEIQDSSNTEAFF.

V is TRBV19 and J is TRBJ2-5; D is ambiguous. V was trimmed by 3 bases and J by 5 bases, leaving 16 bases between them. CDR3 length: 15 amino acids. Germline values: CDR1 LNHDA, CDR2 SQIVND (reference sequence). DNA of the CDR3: TGTGCCAGTAGTATGGAAAACGGGCGATGGGAGACCCAGTACTTC. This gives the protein CASSMENGRWETQYF.